These 26 T cell receptor beta chains share one sample of origin, sequenced in a study of blood T cell repertoires in COVID-19. The method was immunoSEQ multiplex PCR; TCRdb's version includes in-frame clones alone and lacks a portion of them. This table has roughly 700,000 clones, around 89% appearing once. Sequencing input: peripheral blood. The receptors derive from a woman younger than 30 with acute or convalescent COVID-19.

Here the CDR3 reads CASSGPGWDTQYF. DNA for the CDR3: TGTGCCAGCAGTGGCCCGGGTTGGGATACGCAGTATTTT. The rearrangement joins TRBV2 to TRBJ2-3, with D uncertain. CDR3 size: 13 residues. Per the germline V gene, CDR1 is SNHLY and CDR2 is FYNNEI. V gave up 4 bases and J gave up 6 bases, with 11 bases separating them.

CDR3 nucleotides: TGTGCCAGCGCGATAACAGAGAACACTGAAGCTTTCTTT. Protein sequence: CASAITENTEAFF. The chain has TRBV11-2 and TRBJ1-1; no clear D gene. The CDR3 is made up of 13 amino acids. The ends were cut back, 8 bases at V and 1 base at J, with 11 bases in the middle. The V gene's germline CDR1 is SGHAT and CDR2 FQNNGV.

The chain joins TRBV30 to TRBJ2-3; D might be TRBD2 (5 bases). The CDR3 is 16 amino acids. CDR1 GTSNPN and CDR2 SVGIG come from the germline V gene (reference sequence). Trimming cost V 1 base and J 4 bases, with 18 bases left between them. CDR3: CAWSDPGFRLPDTQYF. CDR3 coding DNA: TGTGCCTGGAGTGACCCGGGGTTCCGTTTGCCAGATACGCAGTATTTT.

The V and J genes are TRBV5-1 and TRBJ2-1, with a tentative D call TRBD2 (6 bases). V was shortened by 5 bases and J by 5 bases, with 14 bases between the two germline ends. The CDR3 covers 14 residues. Germline V CDR1 and CDR2: SGHRS, YFSETQ. The DNA for the CDR3 is TGCGCCAGCAGACCCAGCGGGCTCGACAATGAGCAGTTCTTC. Residues: CASRPSGLDNEQFF.

The chain recombines TRBV6-4 with TRBJ1-5; D not certain. The CDR3 is 17 amino acids. Germline V CDR1 and CDR2: MRHNA, SNTAGT. With 6 bases removed from V and 0 bases from J, the gap between germline ends came to 18 bases. CDR3 bases: TGTGCCAGCAGCGAGCTGGGAGGGCTCTATAGCAATCAGCCCCAGCATTTT. This codes for CASSELGGLYSNQPQHF.

A remark on this clone: Other DNA sequences from this sample encode an identical CDR3 as well. The DNA of the CDR3 is TGTGCCAGCAGACCGGGACAGGGGGCTTACGAGCAGTACTTC. Translating it yields CASRPGQGAYEQYF. The V and J genes are TRBV27 and TRBJ2-7; 12 bases are a match to TRBD1. The J segment lost 4 bases and the V segment lost 6 bases, leaving 4 bases of the junction unmatched. In germline, CDR1 is MNHEY, CDR2 SMNVEV (reference sequence). The CDR3 runs to 14 residues.

In DNA form, the CDR3 reads TGTGCCAGCAGTACCCCAGGTGGCAAGAACACTGAAGCTTTCTTT. The encoded protein is CASSTPGGKNTEAFF. V is TRBV6-5 and J is TRBJ1-1; D is unclear. From germline, CDR1 is MNHEY and CDR2 SVGAGI. The CDR3 has 15 residues. V dropped 5 bases and J dropped 1 base, with 14 bases sitting between them.

This sequence joins TRBV4-1 and TRBJ2-7; D unclear. V was shortened by 1 base and J by 5 bases, with 12 bases between the two germline ends. CDR3 length equals 14 residues. Germline V CDR1 and CDR2: MGHRA, YSYEKL. CDR3 in amino acids: CASSQVSSPHEQYF. CDR3 in DNA: TGCGCCAGCAGCCAAGTCTCTAGTCCCCACGAGCAGTACTTC.

This clone showed up just once. The chain is built from TRBV3-1 (or the pseudogene TRBV3-2) and TRBJ2-2; 8 positions match TRBD2. V was clipped by 6 bases and J by 0 bases; unmatched bases: 9. This CDR3 is built from 17 residues. The germline gives CDR1 LGHDT, CDR2 YNNKEL (reference sequence). The CDR3 protein is CASRQRGGGTNTGELFF. In DNA, the CDR3 is TGTGCCAGCAGGCAACGGGGGGGCGGGACGAACACCGGGGAGCTGTTTTTT.

The rearrangement links TRBV4-1 to TRBJ1-1; 8 bases fit TRBD1. The CDR3 loop spans 15 amino acids. V dropped 3 bases and J dropped 6; count of bases not matched to a gene: 9. CDR1 and CDR2 (germline): MGHRA, YSYEKL. The chain's CDR3 is CASSHSGQGSPEAFF. DNA of the CDR3: TGCGCCAGCAGCCATTCTGGACAGGGTTCCCCTGAAGCTTTCTTT.

The V gene is TRBV19, the J gene TRBJ1-2, with 8 positions matching TRBD1. The germline CDR1 and CDR2 sequences are LNHDA and SQIVND (reference sequence). V shed 7 bases, J shed 8 bases, and the junction held 6 bases outside the gene matches. The CDR3 spans 12 residues. CDR3 nucleotide sequence: TGTGCCAGTACCCCCGGGACAGGAGGCTACACCTTC. Its translation: CASTPGTGGYTF.

This chain joins TRBV5-8 and TRBJ1-1; TRBD1 agrees at 10 bases. Losses at the gene ends were 3 bases for V and 6 bases for J; bases not matched to a gene: 5. CDR3 size: 14 residues. Germline loops: CDR1 SGHTS, CDR2 YDEGEE. The CDR3 nucleotides are TGTGCCAGCAGCTACCGGGACAGGGGTCCTGAAGCTTTCTTT. Amino acid sequence: CASSYRDRGPEAFF.

This clone was seen just once. This chain uses TRBV2 with TRBJ2-1; 7 nucleotides agree with TRBD2. Trimming cost V 6 bases and J 0 bases; bases outside gene matches: 8. The CDR3 runs to 16 residues. CDR1 is SNHLY, CDR2 FYNNEI, per germline. The DNA of the CDR3 is TGTGCCAGCAGATGGGACTATCCGAGCTCCTACAATGAGCAGTTCTTC. Translating it yields CASRWDYPSSYNEQFF. Full variable domain (rest looked up from reference TRBV2 and TRBJ2-1): EPEVTQTPSHQVTQMGQEVILRCVPISNHLYFYWYRQILGQKVEFLVSFYNNEISEKSEIFDDQFSVERPDGSNFTLKIRSTKLEDSAMYFCASRWDYPSSYNEQFFGPGTRLTVL.

Notes on this clone: The same CDR3 is also encoded by other DNA sequences in this sample. The chain uses TRBV19 and TRBJ1-1; 8 nucleotides match TRBD1. In germline, CDR1 is LNHDA, CDR2 SQIVND (reference sequence). CDR3 length: 13 amino acids. The J segment lost 5 bases and the V segment lost 5 bases, leaving 4 bases of the junction unmatched. CDR3 loop: CASSLGTGTEAFF. The CDR3 nucleotides read TGTGCCAGTAGTCTTGGGACAGGTACTGAAGCTTTCTTT.

The J gene is TRBJ1-2, the V gene TRBV5-8; D gene unclear. The CDR3 length is 13 residues. Per germline, CDR1 SGHTS and CDR2 YDEGEE. The V end was cut by 4 bases, the J end by 4 bases, with 11 bases between. CDR3 sequence reads: CASSVGVTYGYTF. The CDR3 DNA follows: TGTGCCAGCAGCGTTGGAGTTACCTATGGCTACACCTTC.

The rearrangement joins TRBV6-2 or TRBV6-3 to TRBJ2-7; 10 bases fit TRBD1. The V gene's germline CDR1 is MNHEY and CDR2 SVGEGT. J lost 1 base, V lost 5 bases, and 11 bases had no gene match. The CDR3 extends over 17 amino acids. The CDR3 region is CASSNEVGTGVSYEQYF. The CDR3, as DNA: TGTGCCAGCAGTAACGAAGTTGGGACAGGGGTTTCCTACGAGCAGTACTTC.

V gene TRBV19 combines with J gene TRBJ1-4; maybe TRBD1 (5 bases). V lost 6 bases to trimming and J lost 8 bases, with 16 bases between them. CDR3 size: 14 residues. Looked up from germline, CDR1 is LNHDA and CDR2 is SQIVND (reference sequence). The chain's CDR3 is CASSWTFLDEKLFF. In DNA, the CDR3 is TGTGCCAGTAGCTGGACATTTTTGGACGAAAAACTGTTTTTT. Full variable domain (outside the CDR3, taken from reference TRBV19 and TRBJ1-4): DGGITQSPKYLFRKEGQNVTLSCEQNLNHDAMYWYRQDPGQGLRLIYYSQIVNDFQKGDIAEGYSVSREKKESFPLTVTSAQKNPTAFYLCASSWTFLDEKLFFGSGTQLSVL.

The chain uses TRBV5-8 and TRBJ1-4; 10 bases match TRBD1. V shed 2 bases and J 6 bases; nucleotides not matched to a gene: 7. The V gene's germline CDR1 is SGHTS and CDR2 YDEGEE. This CDR3 has 16 residues. The chain's CDR3 is CASSFRRGTGDEKLFF. The CDR3 nucleotides are TGTGCCAGCAGCTTCCGAAGGGGGACAGGGGATGAAAAACTGTTTTTT.

V gene TRBV19 combines with J gene TRBJ1-5; 7 positions agree with TRBD1. Germline V gives CDR1 LNHDA, CDR2 SQIVND (reference sequence). The CDR3 contains 13 residues. J gave up 6 bases and V 8 bases, and 7 bases lay outside the gene matches. The CDR3 sequence: CASADRSIQPQHF. DNA for the CDR3: TGTGCCAGTGCGGACAGGTCCATTCAGCCCCAGCATTTT.

In DNA form, the CDR3 reads TGTGCCAGCAGTTTACGCCCTCCTACCCGACAAGGAAGAAATTCACCCCTCCACTTT. It is translated as CASSLRPPTRQGRNSPLHF. This chain uses TRBV27 with TRBJ1-6; D is unresolved. This CDR3 has 19 amino acids. Between the trimmed V and J ends, which lost 2 bases and 7 bases, there was a span of 24 bases. Looked up from germline, CDR1 is MNHEY and CDR2 is SMNVEV (reference sequence).

The V and J genes are TRBV13 and TRBJ2-1, with TRBD2 identical over 16 bases. The CDR3 spans 19 residues. In germline, CDR1 is PRHDT, CDR2 FYEKMQ (reference sequence). V lost 5 bases and J lost 2; bases outside the gene matches: 9. DNA for the CDR3: TGTGCCAGCAGCCACAAGACCGGGACTAGCGGGGGGGCCTACAATGAGCAGTTCTTC. Translated: CASSHKTGTSGGAYNEQFF.

This chain joins TRBV10-3 and TRBJ2-5; D may be TRBD2 (5 bases). Trimming pared 2 bases from V and 7 bases from J, leaving 11 bases between. CDR1 is ENHRY and CDR2 is SYGVKD in the germline V gene. This CDR3 contains 13 residues. CDR3 coding DNA: TGTGCCATCAGTGAGCTTCGGGAAGGGACCCAGTACTTC. Its translation is CAISELREGTQYF.

In this sample, this clone turned up once. The chain combines TRBV7-2 with TRBJ2-7; possible D gene TRBD1, 7 bases. This CDR3 region has 15 residues. V lost 1 base and J 5 bases, leaving 15 bases between the germline ends. Germline CDR1 reads SGHTA; CDR2 reads FQGNSA. For the CDR3, the DNA is TGTGCCAGCAGCTTAGTCCCAGGGGGGAACCACGAGCAGTACTTC. This sequence encodes CASSLVPGGNHEQYF.

The gene calls are TRBV7-2 and TRBJ1-3, with D possibly TRBD1 on 5 matching bases. V lost 1 base, J lost 0 bases, and 13 bases lay in between. Per the germline V gene, CDR1 is SGHTA and CDR2 is FQGNSA. The CDR3 covers 17 residues. CDR3 protein: CASSLVSGGDSGNTIYF. CDR3 nucleotides: TGTGCCAGCAGCTTAGTTAGTGGGGGGGACTCTGGAAACACCATATATTTT.

The CDR3 loop is CASSDRQGKTGNTIYF. CDR3 DNA: TGTGCCAGCTCAGACCGACAGGGGAAAACTGGAAACACCATATATTTT. The genes are TRBV18 and TRBJ1-3, with 8 bases fitting TRBD1. Germline V gives CDR1 KGHSH, CDR2 LQKENI. The CDR3 is made up of 16 amino acids. Trimming cost V 5 bases and J 2 bases; bases outside gene matches: 8.

This clone has only one observation. V is TRBV9 and J is TRBJ2-1, with TRBD2 identical over 11 bases. The CDR3 is 21 amino acids. The germline V gene encodes CDR1 SGDLS and CDR2 YYNGEE. V gave up 2 bases and J gave up 0 bases; unmatched junction bases: 16. The CDR3 DNA reads as TGTGCCAGCAGCGTTGGGTCACCGGGACTAGCGGCCTTAAGCTCCTACAATGAGCAGTTCTTC. Amino acid sequence: CASSVGSPGLAALSSYNEQFF.